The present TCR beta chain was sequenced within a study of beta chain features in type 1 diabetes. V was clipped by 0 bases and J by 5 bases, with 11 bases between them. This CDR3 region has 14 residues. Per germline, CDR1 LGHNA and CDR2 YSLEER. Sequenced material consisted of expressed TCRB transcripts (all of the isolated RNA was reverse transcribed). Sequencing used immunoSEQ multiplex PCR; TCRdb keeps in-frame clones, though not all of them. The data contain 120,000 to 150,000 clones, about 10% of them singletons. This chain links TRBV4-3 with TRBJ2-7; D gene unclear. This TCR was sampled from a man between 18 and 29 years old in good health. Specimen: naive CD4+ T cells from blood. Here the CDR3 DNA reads TGCGCCAGCAGCCAAGATCTCAGGTTTAACGAGCAGTACTTC. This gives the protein CASSQDLRFNEQYF.